This T cell receptor (beta chain) stems from a study of blood T cell repertoires in COVID-19. About the research overall: Both acute and convalescent COVID-19 samples were obtained from the United States, Italy and Spain. T cells, B-cell-depleted T cells, or PBMCs provided the cDNA or gDNA that served as material.

Germline-derived CDR1 and CDR2 are SGHNT and YYREEE (reference sequence). The CDR3 totals 15 residues. The V segment lost 4 bases and the J segment 5 bases; nucleotides outside the gene matches: 5. This clone has only one observation. Authors' processing steps: Estimation of nucleated cell counts was performed using reference gene primer amplification. Produced via immunoSEQ multiplex PCR; TCRdb's table is partial and in-frame only. V, J and clone size reflect that table, while D and trimming were determined from the DNA. Here the sample spans 250,000 or so clones, approximately 84% being singletons. The V gene is TRBV5-4, the J gene TRBJ2-1; 11 nucleotides agree with TRBD2. Sequencing was done on a sample of peripheral blood. This clonotype was sampled from a woman of 80 years or more with acute or convalescent COVID-19. The CDR3: CASSLTSGMDNEQFF. The CDR3 nucleotides are TGTGCCAGCAGCCTGACTAGCGGGATGGACAATGAGCAGTTCTTC.